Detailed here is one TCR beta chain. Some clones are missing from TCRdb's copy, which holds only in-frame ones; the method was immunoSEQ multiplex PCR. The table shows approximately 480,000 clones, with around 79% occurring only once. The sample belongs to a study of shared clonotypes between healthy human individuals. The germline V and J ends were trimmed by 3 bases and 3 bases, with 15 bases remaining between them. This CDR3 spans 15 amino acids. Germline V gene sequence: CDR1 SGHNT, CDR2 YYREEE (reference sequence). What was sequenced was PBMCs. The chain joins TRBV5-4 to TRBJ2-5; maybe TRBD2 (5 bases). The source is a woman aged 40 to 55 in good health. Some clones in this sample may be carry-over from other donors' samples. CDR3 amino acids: CASSWGPSGKETQYF. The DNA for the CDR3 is TGTGCCAGCAGCTGGGGTCCGTCGGGAAAAGAGACCCAGTACTTC.